This T cell receptor (beta chain) was sequenced for a study of blood T cell repertoires in COVID-19. The overall study: Samples taken during acute and convalescent COVID-19 were collected in the United States, Italy and Spain. PBMCs, B-cell-depleted T cells, or T cells provided the cDNA or gDNA that made up the material.

Trimming pared 5 bases from V and 1 base from J, leaving 9 bases between. The CDR3 extends over 12 amino acids. The germline V gene encodes CDR1 GTSNPN and CDR2 SVGIG (reference sequence). Original data processing: Reference gene primers were amplified, and this amplification served to estimate nucleated cell counts. Only in-frame clones appear in the TCRdb table, and some are missing; sequencing was by immunoSEQ multiplex PCR. V, J and clone size were drawn from that table, and D and trimming were deduced from the DNA. The sample lists some 230,000 clones, 70% to 90% occurring once. J is TRBJ2-7 and V is TRBV30; the D gene is possibly TRBD2 (5 bases). Sample: peripheral blood. The receptor was derived from a man aged 35 to 55 with acute or convalescent COVID-19. DNA for the CDR3: TGTGCCTGGTCGGGATTATCCTACGAGCAGTACTTC. This codes for CAWSGLSYEQYF. The variable domain in full, completed from reference TRBV30 and TRBJ2-7, reads SQTIHQWPATLVQPVGSPLSLECTVEGTSNPNLYWYRQAAGRGLQLLFYSVGIGQISSEVPQNLSASRPQDRQFILSSKKLLLSDSGFYLCAWSGLSYEQYFGPGTRLTVT.